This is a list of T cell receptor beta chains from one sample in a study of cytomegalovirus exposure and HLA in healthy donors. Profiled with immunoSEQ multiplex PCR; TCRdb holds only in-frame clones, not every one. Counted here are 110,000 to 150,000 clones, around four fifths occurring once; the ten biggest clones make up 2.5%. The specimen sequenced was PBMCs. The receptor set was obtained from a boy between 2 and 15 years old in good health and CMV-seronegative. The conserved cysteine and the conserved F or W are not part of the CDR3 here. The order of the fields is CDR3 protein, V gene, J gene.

ASSDLYEQY,TRBV6-1,TRBJ2-7
ASRARGPNQPQH,TRBV7-9,TRBJ1-5
ASSYATGLTYEQY,TRBV6-5,TRBJ2-7
SVVPTGWSTDTQY,TRBV29-1,TRBJ2-3
ASSAGTGRNYEQY,TRBV2,TRBJ2-7
ASSARDASEAS,TRBV5-4,TRBJ1-1
ASSDETGYPHEQY,TRBV9,TRBJ2-7
ASSLVRTREGNEKLF,TRBV5-5,TRBJ1-4
ASSVGTAGDTQY,TRBV9,TRBJ2-3
AWKPWTGRSGNTIY,TRBV30,TRBJ1-3
ASSATGTGSYWSSPLH,TRBV9,TRBJ1-6
ASSLERGTDYGYT,TRBV5-1,TRBJ1-2
ASSGGTAQILNTEAF,TRBV7-9,TRBJ1-1